The sequence of this TCR beta chain was determined in a study of cytomegalovirus exposure and HLA in healthy donors. Study-wide findings and caveats: In an earlier analysis, about 87% or about 30%: the productive usage of most TCR beta V segments.

While unrecorded immune exposures were likely, the donors were nominally healthy when sampled. PCR employed 60 Vbeta and 13 Jbeta primers. TCRdb keeps only in-frame clones here, not all; method: immunoSEQ multiplex PCR. The sample includes about 140,000 clones, 87% of them seen just once. As to this clone: Its antigen is as yet unknown.

Losses at the gene ends were 6 bases for V and 3 bases for J; bases not matched to a gene: 11. Germline CDR1 reads ENHRY; CDR2 reads SYGVKD. This CDR3 has 16 amino acids. The V and J genes are TRBV10-3 and TRBJ2-1, with 7 positions matching TRBD1. The sample consisted of PBMCs. The receptor was isolated from a woman in her 30s in good health and CMV-seronegative. The CDR3 DNA reads TGTGCCATCAGGGCGACAGGGTTGGTACTCTACAATGAGCAGTTCTTC. Its translation is CAIRATGLVLYNEQFF.